The clone carrying this T cell receptor beta chain turned up a few times. TCRdb re-analysed the 5' RACE reads in MiXCR, keeping a single row per CDR3 protein. This repertoire shows 60,000 to 70,000 distinct CDR3 sequences, about a sixth found once; its top ten account for around 5%. The data originate from a study of T cells of healthy individuals. CDR1 is WSHSY and CDR2 is SAAADI in the germline V gene. This CDR3 contains 17 residues. V was trimmed by 0 bases and J by 5 bases, leaving 16 bases between them. This TCR was sampled from a human donor in good health. The chain has TRBV10-2 and TRBJ1-4, with D possibly matching TRBD1 (6 bases). CDR3 residues: CASSESKMGGLNEKLFF. In DNA, the CDR3 is TGCGCCAGCAGTGAGTCAAAAATGGGGGGCTTGAATGAAAAACTGTTTTTT.